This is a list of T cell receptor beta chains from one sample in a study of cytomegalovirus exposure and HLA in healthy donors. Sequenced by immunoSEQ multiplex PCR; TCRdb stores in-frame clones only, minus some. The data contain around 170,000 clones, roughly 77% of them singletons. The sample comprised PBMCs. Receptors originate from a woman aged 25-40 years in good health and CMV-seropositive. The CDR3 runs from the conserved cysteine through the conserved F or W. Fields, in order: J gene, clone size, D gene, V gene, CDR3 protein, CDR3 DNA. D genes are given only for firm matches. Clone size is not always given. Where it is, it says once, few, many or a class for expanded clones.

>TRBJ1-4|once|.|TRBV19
CASSSRGSNEKLFF
TGTGCCAGTAGTAGCAGGGGCTCTAATGAAAAACTGTTTTTT
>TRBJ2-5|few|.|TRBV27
CASSRRGETQYF
TGTGCCAGCAGCAGACGGGGAGAGACCCAGTACTTC
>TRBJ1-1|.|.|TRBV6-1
CASSEQENTEAFF
TGTGCCAGCAGTGAACAGGAGAACACTGAAGCTTTCTTT
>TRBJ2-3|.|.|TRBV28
CASSLSYSRTDTQYF
TGTGCCAGCAGTTTAAGCTACAGCCGCACAGATACGCAGTATTTT
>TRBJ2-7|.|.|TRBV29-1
CSVERENTYEQYF
TGCAGCGTTGAGCGGGAAAATACCTACGAGCAGTACTTC
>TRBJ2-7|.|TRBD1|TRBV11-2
CASSRDRGSYEQYF
TGTGCCAGCAGCCGGGACAGGGGGTCCTACGAGCAGTACTTC
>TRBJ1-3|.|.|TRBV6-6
CASSYPGGRALNTIYF
TGTGCCAGCAGTTACCCGGGGGGGAGGGCATTAAACACCATATATTTT
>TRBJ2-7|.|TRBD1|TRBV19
CASSSGQGAGYEQYF
TGTGCCAGTAGTTCCGGACAGGGGGCTGGGTACGAGCAGTACTTC
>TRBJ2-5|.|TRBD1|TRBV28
CASSSAGGIQETQYF
TGTGCCAGCAGTTCGGCAGGGGGCATCCAAGAGACCCAGTACTTC
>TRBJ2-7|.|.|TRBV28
CASSPRDRREQYF
TGTGCCAGCAGTCCCCGGGATCGGCGGGAGCAGTACTTC
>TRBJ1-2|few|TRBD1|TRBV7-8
CASSLGQPYGYTF
TGTGCCAGCAGCCTGGGACAGCCTTATGGCTACACCTTC
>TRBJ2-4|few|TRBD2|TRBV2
CASSEWEGNIQYF
TGTGCCAGCAGTGAATGGGAGGGAAACATTCAGTACTTC
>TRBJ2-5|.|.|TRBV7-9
CASSGEVTDHQETQYF
TGTGCCAGCAGCGGAGAGGTGACAGATCACCAAGAGACCCAGTACTTC
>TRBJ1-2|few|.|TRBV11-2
CASSLVRGNYGYTF
TGTGCCAGCAGCTTAGTAAGGGGGAACTATGGCTACACCTTC
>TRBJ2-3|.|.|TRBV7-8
CASSLGQGWDTQYF
TGTGCCAGCAGCTTAGGACAAGGATGGGATACGCAGTATTTT
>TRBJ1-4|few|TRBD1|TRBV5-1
CASSLGPDRGGEKLFF
TGCGCCAGCAGCTTGGGCCCCGACAGGGGGGGTGAAAAACTGTTTTTT
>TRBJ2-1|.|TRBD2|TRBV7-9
CASNEGLGVNEQFF
TGTGCCAGCAACGAGGGACTAGGGGTGAATGAGCAGTTCTTC
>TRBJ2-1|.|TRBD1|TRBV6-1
CASSGRQGLDREQFF
TGTGCCAGCAGTGGACGACAGGGCTTGGATCGTGAGCAGTTCTTC
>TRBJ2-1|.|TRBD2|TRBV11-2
CASSNDWTSGNEQFF
TGTGCCAGCAGCAACGATTGGACTAGCGGCAATGAGCAGTTCTTC
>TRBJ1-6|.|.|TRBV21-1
CASSKARGNTRYNSPLHF
TGTGCCAGCAGCAAAGCCCGGGGGAACACACGATATAATTCACCCCTCCACTTT
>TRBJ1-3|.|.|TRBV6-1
CASSEAWRSGNTIYF
TGTGCCAGCAGTGAAGCATGGAGGTCTGGAAACACCATATATTTT
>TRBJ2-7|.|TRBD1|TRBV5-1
CASSLAVTGVDEQYF
TGCGCCAGCAGCTTGGCCGTAACAGGGGTTGACGAGCAGTACTTC
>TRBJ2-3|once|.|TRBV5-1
CASSFGQTVSTDTRYF
TGCGCCAGCAGCTTCGGACAGACAGTTAGCACAGATACGCGGTATTTT
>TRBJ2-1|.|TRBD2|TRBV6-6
CASSYSPAGGRNEQFF
TGTGCCAGCAGTTACTCACCAGCGGGGGGGCGGAATGAGCAGTTCTTC
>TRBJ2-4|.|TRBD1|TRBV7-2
CASSDRDRGLKYF
TGTGCCAGCAGCGACCGGGACAGGGGGCTCAAGTACTTC
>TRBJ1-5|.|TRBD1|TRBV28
CASSSGGTGDQPQHF
TGTGCCAGCAGTTCCGGTGGGACAGGGGATCAGCCCCAGCATTTT
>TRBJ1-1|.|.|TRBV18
CASSPSGHLNTEAFF
TGTGCCAGCTCACCGTCGGGACACCTGAACACTGAAGCTTTCTTT
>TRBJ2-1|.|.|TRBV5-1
CASSLEGGQFF
TGCGCCAGCAGCTTGGAAGGGGGGCAGTTCTTC
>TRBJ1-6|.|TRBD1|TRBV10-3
CASGQEHNSPLHF
TGTGCCAGTGGACAGGAGCATAATTCACCCCTCCACTTT
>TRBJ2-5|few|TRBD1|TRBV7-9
CASSFGTGGTYQETQYF
TGTGCCAGCAGCTTTGGTACAGGGGGGACGTACCAAGAGACCCAGTACTTC
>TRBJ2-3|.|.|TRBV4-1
CASSQDPVPDTQYF
TGCGCCAGCAGCCAAGATCCCGTCCCAGATACGCAGTATTTT
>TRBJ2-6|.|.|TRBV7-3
CASSLYSSGANVLTF
TGTGCCAGCAGCTTATACAGCTCTGGGGCCAACGTCCTGACTTTC
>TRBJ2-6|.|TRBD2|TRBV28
CAVGEGAVGANVLTF
TGTGCCGTTGGGGAGGGTGCGGTGGGGGCCAACGTCCTGACTTTC
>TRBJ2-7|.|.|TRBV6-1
CASSFGQTQGGEQYF
TGTGCCAGCAGCTTCGGACAGACCCAAGGGGGCGAGCAGTACTTC
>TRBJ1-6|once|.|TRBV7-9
CSSSPGSSYNSPLHF
TGTTCCAGCAGCCCGGGGAGCTCCTATAATTCACCCCTCCACTTT
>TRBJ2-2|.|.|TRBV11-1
CASSPGQNTGELFF
TGTGCCAGCAGCCCGGGACAGAACACCGGGGAGCTGTTTTTT
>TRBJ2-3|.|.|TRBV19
CASTDSHSRTDTQYF
TGTGCCAGTACCGACAGCCATTCCCGCACAGATACGCAGTATTTT
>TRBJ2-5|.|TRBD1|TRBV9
CASSVSGGQQETQYF
TGTGCCAGCAGCGTATCTGGGGGACAGCAAGAGACCCAGTACTTC
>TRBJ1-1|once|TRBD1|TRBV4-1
CASSQDDRANTEAFF
TGCGCCAGCAGCCAAGACGACAGGGCCAACACTGAAGCTTTCTTT
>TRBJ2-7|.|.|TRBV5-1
CASSLVQSAYEQYF
TGCGCCAGCAGCTTGGTCCAGTCCGCCTACGAGCAGTACTTC
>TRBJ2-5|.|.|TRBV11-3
CASSRPQGQETQYF
TGTGCCAGCAGCCGACCCCAGGGACAAGAGACCCAGTACTTC
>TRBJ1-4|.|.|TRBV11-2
CASSLEGGEEKLFF
TGTGCCAGCAGCTTAGAGGGGGGAGAGGAAAAACTGTTTTTT
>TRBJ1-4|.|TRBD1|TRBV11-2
CASSSTGGGWANEKLFF
TGTGCCAGCAGCTCAACAGGGGGTGGTTGGGCTAATGAAAAACTGTTTTTT
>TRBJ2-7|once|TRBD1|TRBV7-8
CASSLTGYEQYF
TGTGCCAGCAGTCTGACAGGGTACGAGCAGTACTTC
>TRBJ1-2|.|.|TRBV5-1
CASSLEGSGYGYTF
TGCGCCAGCAGCTTGGAGGGGAGCGGGTATGGCTACACCTTC
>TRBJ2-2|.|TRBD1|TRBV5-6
CASSSGTANTGELFF
TGTGCCAGCAGCTCCGGGACAGCAAACACCGGGGAGCTGTTTTTT
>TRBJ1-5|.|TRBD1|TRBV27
CASSDIRDSFGNQPQHF
TGTGCCAGCAGTGACATCCGGGACAGCTTTGGCAATCAGCCCCAGCATTTT
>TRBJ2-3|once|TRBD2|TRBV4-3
CASSLSPSGVNTDTQYF
TGCGCCAGCAGCCTTTCACCTAGCGGGGTGAACACAGATACGCAGTATTTT
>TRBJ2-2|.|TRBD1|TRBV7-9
CASSYRGIGTGELFF
TGTGCCAGCAGCTACAGGGGGATAGGCACCGGGGAGCTGTTTTTT
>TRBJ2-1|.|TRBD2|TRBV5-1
CASSRGGVGDNEQFF
TGCGCCAGCAGCCGCGGGGGAGTCGGGGACAATGAGCAGTTCTTC
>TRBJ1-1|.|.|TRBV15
CATSRLAGVNTEAFF
TGTGCCACCAGCCGCCTGGCGGGAGTAAACACTGAAGCTTTCTTT
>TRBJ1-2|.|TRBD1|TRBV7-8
CASSTGQGINYGYTF
TGTGCCAGCAGCACGGGACAGGGAATAAACTATGGCTACACCTTC
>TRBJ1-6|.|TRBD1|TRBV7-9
CASSSGTGGMWNSPLHF
TGTGCCAGCAGCTCGGGGACAGGGGGCATGTGGAATTCACCCCTCCACTTT
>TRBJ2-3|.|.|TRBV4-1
CASRSEGTSGTDTQYF
TGCGCCAGCAGGTCAGAGGGGACTTCCGGCACAGATACGCAGTATTTT
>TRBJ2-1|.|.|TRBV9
CASSVGTSYNEQFF
TGTGCCAGCAGCGTAGGGACTTCCTACAATGAGCAGTTCTTC
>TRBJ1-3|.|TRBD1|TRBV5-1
CASSLGIQGLTSGNTIYF
TGCGCCAGCAGCTTGGGGATACAGGGGCTCACCTCTGGAAACACCATATATTTT
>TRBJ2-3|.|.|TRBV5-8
CASTGDGWTDTQYF
TGTGCCAGTACCGGTGACGGGTGGACAGATACGCAGTATTTT